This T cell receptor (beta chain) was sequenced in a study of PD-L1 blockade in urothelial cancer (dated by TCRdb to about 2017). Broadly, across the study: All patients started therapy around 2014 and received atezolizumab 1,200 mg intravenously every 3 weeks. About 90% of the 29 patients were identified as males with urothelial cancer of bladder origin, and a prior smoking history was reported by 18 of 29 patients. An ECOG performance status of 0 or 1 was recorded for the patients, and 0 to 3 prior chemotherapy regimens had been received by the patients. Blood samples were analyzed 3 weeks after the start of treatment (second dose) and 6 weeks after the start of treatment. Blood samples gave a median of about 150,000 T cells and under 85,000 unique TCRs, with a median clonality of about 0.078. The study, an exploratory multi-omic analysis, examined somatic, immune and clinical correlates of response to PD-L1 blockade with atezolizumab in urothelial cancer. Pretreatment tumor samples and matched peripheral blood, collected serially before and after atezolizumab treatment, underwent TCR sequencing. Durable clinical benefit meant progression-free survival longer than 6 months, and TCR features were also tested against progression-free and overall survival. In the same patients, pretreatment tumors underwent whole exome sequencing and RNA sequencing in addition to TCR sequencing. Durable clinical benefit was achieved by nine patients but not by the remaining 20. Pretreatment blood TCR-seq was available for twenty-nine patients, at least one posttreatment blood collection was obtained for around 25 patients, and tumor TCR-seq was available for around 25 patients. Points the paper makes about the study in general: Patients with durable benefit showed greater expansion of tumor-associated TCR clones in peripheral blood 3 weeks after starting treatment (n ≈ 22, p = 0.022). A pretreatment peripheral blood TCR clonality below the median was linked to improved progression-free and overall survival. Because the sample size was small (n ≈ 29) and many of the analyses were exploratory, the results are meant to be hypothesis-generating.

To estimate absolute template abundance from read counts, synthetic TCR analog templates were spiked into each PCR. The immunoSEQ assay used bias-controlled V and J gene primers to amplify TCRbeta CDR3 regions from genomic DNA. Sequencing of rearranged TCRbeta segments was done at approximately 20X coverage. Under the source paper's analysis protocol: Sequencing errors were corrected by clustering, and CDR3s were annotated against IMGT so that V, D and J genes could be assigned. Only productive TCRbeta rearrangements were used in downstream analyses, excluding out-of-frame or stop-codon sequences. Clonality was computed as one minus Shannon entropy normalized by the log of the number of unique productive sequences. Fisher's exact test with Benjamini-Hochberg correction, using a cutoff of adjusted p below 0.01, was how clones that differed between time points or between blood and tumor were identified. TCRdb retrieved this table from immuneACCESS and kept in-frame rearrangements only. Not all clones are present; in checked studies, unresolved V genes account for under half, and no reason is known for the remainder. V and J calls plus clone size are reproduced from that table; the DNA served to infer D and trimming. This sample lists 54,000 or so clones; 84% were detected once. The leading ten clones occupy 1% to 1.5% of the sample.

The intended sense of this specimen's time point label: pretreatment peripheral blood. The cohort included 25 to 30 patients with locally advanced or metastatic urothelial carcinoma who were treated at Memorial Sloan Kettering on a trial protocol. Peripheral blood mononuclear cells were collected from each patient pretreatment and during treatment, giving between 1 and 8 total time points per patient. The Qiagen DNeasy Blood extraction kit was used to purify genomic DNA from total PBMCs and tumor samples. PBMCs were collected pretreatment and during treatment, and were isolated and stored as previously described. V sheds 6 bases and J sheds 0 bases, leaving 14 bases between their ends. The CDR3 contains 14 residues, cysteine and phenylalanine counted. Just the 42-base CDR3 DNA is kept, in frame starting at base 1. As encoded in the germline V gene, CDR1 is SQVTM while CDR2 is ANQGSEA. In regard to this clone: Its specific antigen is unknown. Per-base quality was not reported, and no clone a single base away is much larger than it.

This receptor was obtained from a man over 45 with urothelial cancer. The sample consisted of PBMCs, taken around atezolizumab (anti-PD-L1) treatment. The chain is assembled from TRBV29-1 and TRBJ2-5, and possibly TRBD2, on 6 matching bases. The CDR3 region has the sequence CSVGGRQYQETQYF. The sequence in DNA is TGCAGCGTGGGGGGAAGACAGTACCAAGAGACCCAGTACTTC.